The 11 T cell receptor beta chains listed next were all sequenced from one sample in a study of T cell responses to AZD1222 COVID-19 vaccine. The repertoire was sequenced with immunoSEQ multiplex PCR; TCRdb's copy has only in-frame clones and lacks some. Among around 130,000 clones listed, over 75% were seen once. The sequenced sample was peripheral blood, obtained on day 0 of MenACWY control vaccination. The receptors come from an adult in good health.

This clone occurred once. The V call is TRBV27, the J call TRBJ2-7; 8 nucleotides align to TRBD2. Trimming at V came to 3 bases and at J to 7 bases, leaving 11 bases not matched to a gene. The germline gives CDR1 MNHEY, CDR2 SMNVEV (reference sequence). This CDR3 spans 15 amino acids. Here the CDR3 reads CASSFAASGRGEQYF. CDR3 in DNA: TGTGCCAGCAGTTTTGCGGCCAGCGGGAGAGGAGAGCAGTACTTC.

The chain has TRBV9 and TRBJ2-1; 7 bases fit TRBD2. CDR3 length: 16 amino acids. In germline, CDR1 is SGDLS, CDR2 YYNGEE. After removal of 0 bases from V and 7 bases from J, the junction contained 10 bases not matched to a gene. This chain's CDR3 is CASSVEAGIIRNEQFF. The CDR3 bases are TGTGCCAGCAGCGTAGAAGCGGGGATAATTCGGAATGAGCAGTTCTTC.

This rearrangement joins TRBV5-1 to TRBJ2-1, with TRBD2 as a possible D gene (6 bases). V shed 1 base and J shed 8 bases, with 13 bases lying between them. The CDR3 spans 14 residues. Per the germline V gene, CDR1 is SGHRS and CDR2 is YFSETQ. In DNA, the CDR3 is TGCGCCAGCAGCTTGACGGGACTCCTGGATGAGCAGTTCTTC. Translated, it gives CASSLTGLLDEQFF.

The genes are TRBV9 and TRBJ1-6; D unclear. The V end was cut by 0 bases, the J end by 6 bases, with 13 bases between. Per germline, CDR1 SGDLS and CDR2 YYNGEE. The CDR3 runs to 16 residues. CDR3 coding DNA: TGTGCCAGCAGCGTAGCTTGGGGAGCCACTAATTCACCCCTCCACTTT. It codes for CASSVAWGATNSPLHF.

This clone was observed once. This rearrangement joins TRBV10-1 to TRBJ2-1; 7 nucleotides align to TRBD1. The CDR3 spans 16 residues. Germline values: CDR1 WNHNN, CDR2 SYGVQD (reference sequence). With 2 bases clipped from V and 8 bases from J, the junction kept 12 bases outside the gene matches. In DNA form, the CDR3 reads TGCGCCAGCAGTGAGAAGGACAGGCCAGAGATGGATGAGCAGTTCTTC. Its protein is CASSEKDRPEMDEQFF.

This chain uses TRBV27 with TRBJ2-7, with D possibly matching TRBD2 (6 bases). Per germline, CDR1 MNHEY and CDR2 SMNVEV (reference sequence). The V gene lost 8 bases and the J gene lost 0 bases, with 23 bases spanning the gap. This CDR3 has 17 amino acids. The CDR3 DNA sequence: TGTGCCAGCTCGAAAATCTCCGGGGGATTGAGCTCCTACGAGCAGTACTTC. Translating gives CASSKISGGLSSYEQYF.

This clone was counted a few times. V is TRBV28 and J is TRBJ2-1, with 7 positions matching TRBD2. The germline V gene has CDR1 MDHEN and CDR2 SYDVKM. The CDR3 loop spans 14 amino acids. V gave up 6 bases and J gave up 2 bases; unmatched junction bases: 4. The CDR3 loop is CASSRGDPYNEQFF. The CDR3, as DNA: TGTGCCAGCAGCCGGGGGGATCCCTACAATGAGCAGTTCTTC.

This CDR3 is CASSESVGQPREKLFF. The CDR3, as DNA: TGTGCCAGCAGTGAATCGGTTGGACAGCCCCGGGAAAAACTGTTTTTT. The rearrangement uses TRBV6-1 and TRBJ1-4, with TRBD1 as a possible D gene (6 bases). With 2 bases removed from V and 8 bases from J, the gap between germline ends came to 18 bases. This CDR3 is built from 16 residues. Germline loops: CDR1 MNHNS, CDR2 SASEGT.

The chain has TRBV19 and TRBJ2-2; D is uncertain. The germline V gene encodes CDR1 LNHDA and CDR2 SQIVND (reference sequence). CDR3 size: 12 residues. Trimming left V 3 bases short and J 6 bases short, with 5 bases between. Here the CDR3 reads CASSMQAGELFF. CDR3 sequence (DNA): TGTGCCAGTAGTATGCAGGCCGGGGAGCTGTTTTTT. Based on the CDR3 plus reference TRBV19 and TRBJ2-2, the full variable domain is DGGITQSPKYLFRKEGQNVTLSCEQNLNHDAMYWYRQDPGQGLRLIYYSQIVNDFQKGDIAEGYSVSREKKESFPLTVTSAQKNPTAFYLCASSMQAGELFFGEGSRLTVL.

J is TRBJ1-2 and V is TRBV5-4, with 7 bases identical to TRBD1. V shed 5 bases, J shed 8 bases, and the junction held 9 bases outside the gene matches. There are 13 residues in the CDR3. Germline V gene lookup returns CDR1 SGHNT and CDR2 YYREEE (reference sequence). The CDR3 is CASSYDRALGYTF. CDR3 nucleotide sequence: TGTGCCAGCAGTTATGACAGGGCCCTAGGCTACACCTTC.

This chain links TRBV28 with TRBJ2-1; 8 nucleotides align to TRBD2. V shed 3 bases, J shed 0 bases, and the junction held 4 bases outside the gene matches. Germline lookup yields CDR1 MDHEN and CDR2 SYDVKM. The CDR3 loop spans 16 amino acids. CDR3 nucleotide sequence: TGTGCCAGCAGTTTTTTGCGGGAGGTCTCCTACAATGAGCAGTTCTTC. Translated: CASSFLREVSYNEQFF.